This paragraph reports one T cell receptor beta chain. The CDR3 is 14 residues long. CDR1 is SGHDT, CDR2 YYEEEE, per germline. Trimming removed 5 bases from V and 4 bases from J, with 15 bases in between. The data stem from a study of blood T cell repertoires in COVID-19. Study context: Donors in the United States, Italy and Spain gave samples during acute or convalescent COVID-19. PBMCs, B-cell-depleted T cells, or T cells were the source of the cDNA or gDNA that made up the material.

Repertoires were generated with immunoSEQ multiplex PCR, while TCRdb's copy carries only in-frame clones and drops some. The data show roughly 100,000 clones, around 90% seen once. The clonotype was recovered from a woman at least 80 years old in a cohort sampled during active COVID-19. The sample was peripheral blood. V and J are TRBV5-6 and TRBJ2-5; D might be TRBD2 (5 bases). CDR3 in amino acids: CASRFGVTLETQYF. In DNA form, the CDR3 reads TGTGCCAGCAGGTTCGGGGTGACACTAGAGACCCAGTACTTC. Looking up the rest from reference TRBV5-6 and TRBJ2-5 gives the full variable domain: DAGVTQSPTHLIKTRGQQVTLRCSPKSGHDTVSWYQQALGQGPQFIFQYYEEEERQRGNFPDRFSGHQFPNYSSELNVNALLLGDSALYLCASRFGVTLETQYFGPGTRLLVL.